Following are 18 T cell receptor beta chains from one sample sequenced in a study of blood T cells in healthy people across ages. PCR was performed a second time for about 7 to 11 cycles using a sample-barcoded 5' primer and a J-beta primer mix. TCRdb re-analysed the 5' RACE reads in MiXCR, keeping a single row per CDR3 protein. This sample carries about 1.6 million distinct CDR3 sequences, about 31% of them seen once, and the ten largest clones take about 11%. Sequenced input: blood. The receptors were gathered from a woman aged 30 to 39 in good health.

Comment on this clonotype: The junction departs from germline at one end; a sequencing error may be responsible. The chain recombines TRBV28 with TRBJ2-7; D possibly corresponds to TRBD1 (5 bases). Germline values: CDR1 MDHEN, CDR2 SYDVKM. The CDR3 consists of 14 residues. The CDR3 spells CACSLVDRLYEQYF. CDR3 DNA: TGTGCCTGCAGTTTAGTCGACAGATTGTACGAGCAGTACTTC. The whole variable domain, filled in from reference TRBV28 and TRBJ2-7, reads DVKVTQSSRYLVKRTGEKVFLECVQDMDHENMFWYRQDPGLGLRLIYFSYDVKMKEKGDIPEGYSVSREKKERFSLILESASTNQTSMYLCACSLVDRLYEQYFGPGTRLTVT.

V gene TRBV7-8 combines with J gene TRBJ2-3; 7 bases fit TRBD1. V lost 8 bases, J lost 1 base, and 12 bases stayed unmatched. The CDR3 length is 16 residues. Germline CDR1 SGHVS, CDR2 FQNEAQ. The chain's CDR3 is CASSRENRGRTDTQYF. The CDR3 bases are TGTGCCAGCTCGAGAGAAAACAGGGGTCGCACAGATACGCAGTATTTT.

DNA for the CDR3: TGTGCCATCAGTGAGTCCCTTTTACAGGGTGACGGGGGTGAAGCTTTCTTT. The encoded protein is CAISESLLQGDGGEAFF. The chain couples TRBV10-3 to TRBJ1-1; D possibly corresponds to TRBD1 (6 bases). The CDR3 spans 17 residues. Germline assignment: CDR1 ENHRY and CDR2 SYGVKD. Trimming removed 0 bases at V and 7 bases at J, with 21 bases between.

J is TRBJ1-2 and V is TRBV20-1; tentative D call: TRBD1 (6 bases). The CDR3 is made up of 13 amino acids. Germline CDR1 DFQATT, CDR2 SNEGSKA (reference sequence). V was shortened by 7 bases and J by 4 bases, with 16 bases between the two germline ends. This CDR3 is CSVGGRTVYGYTF. Here the CDR3 DNA reads TGCAGTGTTGGAGGCAGGACAGTCTATGGCTACACCTTC.

CDR3 sequence (DNA): TGCGCCAGCAGCTTGAGGCCAGATAGCACAGATACGCAGTATTTT. This gives the protein CASSLRPDSTDTQYF. This sequence joins TRBV5-1 and TRBJ2-3; D is unresolved. V dropped 1 base and J dropped 0 bases, with 9 bases sitting between them. This CDR3 is 15 amino acids long. The germline V gene has CDR1 SGHRS and CDR2 YFSETQ.

The sample holds a few counts of this clonotype. The chain uses TRBV20-1 and TRBJ1-2; tentative D call: TRBD1 (6 bases). The germline V gene has CDR1 DFQATT and CDR2 SNEGSKA (reference sequence). This CDR3 has 14 residues. V dropped 6 bases and J dropped 4 bases, with 18 bases sitting between them. This CDR3 is CSALGEGGFYGYTF. CDR3 in DNA: TGCAGTGCCTTAGGGGAAGGGGGTTTCTATGGCTACACCTTC.

The chain carries TRBV5-1 and TRBJ1-2; no reliable D call. Trimming removed 3 bases from V and 8 bases from J, with 14 bases in between. Germline-derived CDR1 and CDR2 are SGHRS and YFSETQ. CDR3 length: 13 amino acids. The CDR3 DNA reads TGCGCCAGCAGCTGGGATTCCCAAACGGGCTACACCTTC. Its translation is CASSWDSQTGYTF.

In its sample, this clonotype was seen many times. The rearrangement joins TRBV10-3 to TRBJ2-7; no firm D call. In germline, CDR1 is ENHRY, CDR2 SYGVKD. V lost 3 bases, J lost 0 bases, and 12 bases lay in between. The CDR3 has 15 amino acids. CDR3 DNA sequence: TGTGCCATCAGTGAAGTTTTGCCCGACTCCTACGAGCAGTACTTC. It is translated as CAISEVLPDSYEQYF.

The CDR3 sequence: CASSLDAGEETQYF. DNA for the CDR3: TGTGCCAGCAGCTTGGATGCAGGGGAAGAGACCCAGTACTTC. The V gene is TRBV5-4, the J gene TRBJ2-5, with D tentatively TRBD1 (6 bases). The germline CDR1 and CDR2 sequences are SGHNT and YYREEE (reference sequence). V shed 0 bases and J shed 3 bases, with 9 bases lying between them. The CDR3 totals 14 residues.

This clonotype was counted ten times or more. This rearrangement joins TRBV29-1 to TRBJ1-1, with D perhaps TRBD1 (5 bases). The CDR3 has 11 residues. Trimming cost V 7 bases and J 10 bases, with 16 bases left between them. Germline V gene lookup returns CDR1 SQVTM and CDR2 ANQGSEA. The CDR3 bases are TGCAGCGGAGGAGGGGATGTTGGAGCTTTCTTT. Its translation: CSGGGDVGAFF.

This clonotype has more than one count but fewer than ten. The J gene is TRBJ1-1, the V gene TRBV27, with 8 nucleotides matching TRBD1. Germline lookup yields CDR1 MNHEY and CDR2 SMNVEV (reference sequence). The CDR3 sequence is 13 residues long. V was pared by 4 bases and J by 6 bases, with 4 bases of the junction left unmatched. The CDR3 is CASSWTGSSEAFF. DNA of the CDR3: TGTGCCAGCAGTTGGACAGGGAGTTCTGAAGCTTTCTTT.

In the case of this clonotype: Compared with germline, one end of the junction differs, possibly owing to a read error. V is TRBV2 and J is TRBJ1-6, with TRBD1 as a possible D gene (6 bases). CDR3 length: 16 amino acids. Germline V gene lookup returns CDR1 SNHLY and CDR2 FYNNEI. The CDR3 region is CASSMEQGSHNSPLHF. The DNA of the CDR3 is TGTGCCAGCAGTATGGAACAGGGCTCCCATAATTCACCCCTCCACTTT.

This clonotype was counted at least ten times. The genes are TRBV10-3 and TRBJ2-7; no clear D gene. Germline V CDR1 and CDR2: ENHRY, SYGVKD. CDR3 length: 12 amino acids. V gave up 6 bases and J gave up 3 bases, with 9 bases separating them. The CDR3 loop reads CAIRTTSYEQYF. The CDR3 region has the DNA TGTGCCATCAGGACCACCAGCTACGAGCAGTACTTC.

In regard to this clonotype: A much bigger clone sits one base away, suggesting this may be a read error. In nucleotides, the CDR3 is TGCGGTGCTGGGCGGACAGGGAAGTCCTACGAGCAGTACTTC. Translation: CGAGRTGKSYEQYF. The rearrangement joins TRBV20-1 to TRBJ2-7; TRBD1 aligns across 8 bases. Per the germline V gene, CDR1 is DFQATT and CDR2 is SNEGSKA (reference sequence). This CDR3 contains 14 residues.

The chain is built from TRBV5-1 and TRBJ2-5; 8 bases agree with TRBD1. From germline, CDR1 is SGHRS and CDR2 YFSETQ. With 4 bases clipped from V and 6 bases from J, the junction kept 11 bases outside the gene matches. This CDR3 contains 15 residues. The CDR3 region is CASSPGTGLGKTQYF. The CDR3 nucleotides read TGCGCCAGCAGCCCCGGGACAGGTCTGGGAAAGACCCAGTACTTC. Filled out from reference TRBV5-1 and TRBJ2-5, the complete variable domain reads KAGVTQTPRYLIKTRGQQVTLSCSPISGHRSVSWYQQTPGQGLQFLFEYFSETQRNKGNFPGRFSGRQFSNSRSEMNVSTLELGDSALYLCASSPGTGLGKTQYFGPGTRLLVL.

The chain is built from TRBV5-1 and TRBJ2-7, with 7 bases that match TRBD1. This CDR3 is 16 amino acids long. V shed 4 bases, J shed 6 bases, and the junction held 16 bases outside the gene matches. Germline CDR1 is SGHRS and CDR2 is YFSETQ. The CDR3 reads CASSRIPVTGVAEQYF. CDR3 in DNA: TGCGCCAGCAGCAGGATTCCGGTAACAGGGGTTGCCGAGCAGTACTTC.

The V and J genes are TRBV6-5 and TRBJ2-3; weak D call: TRBD1 (5 bases). The germline gives CDR1 MNHEY, CDR2 SVGAGI. The length of the CDR3 is 17 residues. V was shortened by 5 bases and J by 0 bases, with 18 bases between the two germline ends. The CDR3 DNA reads TGTGCCAGCAGTAACCGATACAGGACCTCTAGCACAGATACGCAGTATTTT. Protein sequence: CASSNRYRTSSTDTQYF.

This clonotype was seen a few times. The chain has TRBV11-1 and TRBJ2-7; D possibly corresponds to TRBD2 (5 bases). Germline assignment: CDR1 SGHAT and CDR2 FQDESV (reference sequence). Trimming took 2 bases from V and 5 from J, leaving 10 bases between them. The CDR3 sequence is 13 residues long. The CDR3 nucleotides read TGTGCCAGCAGCTTAAGGGAGAGTGACGAGCAGTACTTC. This translates into CASSLRESDEQYF.